These 19 T cell receptor beta chains were all obtained from the same sample, sequenced in a study of cytomegalovirus exposure and HLA in healthy donors. Use of 60 Vbeta and 13 Jbeta primers characterized the PCR. Method: immunoSEQ multiplex PCR; TCRdb's copy keeps in-frame clones and lacks some. The listing contains 130,000 to 150,000 clones. Input material: PBMCs. The receptors were gathered from a woman between 45 and 65 years old in good health and CMV-seronegative.

As for this clone: The same CDR3 arises from other DNA sequences in this sample as well. The chain employs TRBV28 and TRBJ1-5; the D is unclear. CDR3 size: 16 residues. V lost 5 bases, J lost 0 bases, and 14 bases lay in between. Germline assignment: CDR1 MDHEN and CDR2 SYDVKM. The CDR3 DNA follows: TGTGCCAGCAGTCTCCGGACGGGGAATAGCAATCAGCCCCAGCATTTT. Translated: CASSLRTGNSNQPQHF.

V usage is TRBV2 and J usage is TRBJ2-3; 12 bases map to TRBD2. The V segment lost 4 bases and the J segment 1 base; nucleotides outside the gene matches: 0. The CDR3 loop spans 15 amino acids. Germline loops: CDR1 SNHLY, CDR2 FYNNEI. CDR3 DNA sequence: TGTGCCAGCAGTGCTAGCGGGGGGGGCACAGATACGCAGTATTTT. Translation: CASSASGGGTDTQYF.

This chain connects TRBV9 to TRBJ2-1; D ambiguous. The V gene lost 4 bases and the J gene lost 0 bases, with 8 bases spanning the gap. The CDR3 sequence is 14 residues long. The V gene's germline CDR1 is SGDLS and CDR2 YYNGEE. The CDR3 DNA reads TGTGCCAGCAGCTCGGTTAGCTCCTACAATGAGCAGTTCTTC. Translated, it gives CASSSVSSYNEQFF.

This chain links TRBV28 with TRBJ2-1; D remains unclear. V was cut by 5 bases and J by 5 bases, with 4 bases left in between. In germline, CDR1 is MDHEN, CDR2 SYDVKM. The CDR3 sequence is 11 residues long. Here the CDR3 reads CASSRDNEQFF. The DNA for the CDR3 is TGTGCCAGCAGTCGAGACAATGAGCAGTTCTTC.

J is TRBJ1-5 and V is TRBV2, with TRBD1 as a possible D gene (6 bases). Per germline, CDR1 SNHLY and CDR2 FYNNEI. This CDR3 region has 15 residues. Trimming shortened V by 6 bases and J by 0 bases, and 12 bases separated the two germline ends. Written as DNA, the CDR3 is TGTGCCAGCAGCCTTAACAGGGTTAGCAATCAGCCCCAGCATTTT. It codes for CASSLNRVSNQPQHF.

On this clone: At one end, the junction sequence differs from germline, possibly due to a read error. In DNA, the CDR3 is TGTGCCAGCAGCTCGGGGACTCACACCTCATTC. Translation: CASSSGTHTSF. The chain uses TRBV13 and TRBJ2-7; a possible D gene is TRBD2 (6 bases). Germline V gives CDR1 PRHDT, CDR2 FYEKMQ (reference sequence). This CDR3 comprises 11 residues.

The rearrangement links TRBV21-1 to TRBJ1-4; the table's TRBD1 call for D was not verified on the DNA. TRBV21-1 is shown as a pseudogene. The CDR3 has 15 amino acids. CDR3 residues: CASSNPTGGKEKLFF. CDR3 DNA: TGTGCCAGCAGCAACCCGACAGGGGGCAAGGAAAAACTGTTTTTT.

This CDR3 reads CASKGQGATGELFF. The CDR3 nucleotides are TGTGCCAGTAAGGGACAGGGGGCTACCGGGGAGCTGTTTTTT. V gene TRBV19 combines with J gene TRBJ2-2, with 12 bases identical to TRBD1. The CDR3 consists of 14 residues. Germline-derived CDR1 and CDR2 are LNHDA and SQIVND (reference sequence). The trim removed 7 bases at V and 5 bases at J, leaving 2 bases unmatched.

The chain joins TRBV6-5 to TRBJ2-7; tentative D call: TRBD1 (7 bases). The CDR3 spans 15 residues. Germline CDR1 MNHEY, CDR2 SVGAGI. The V end lost 3 bases, the J end lost 0 bases, and 12 bases lay between the germline ends. As DNA, the CDR3 is TGTGCCAGCAGTTATCAGGGGGGTGTCTCCTACGAGCAGTACTTC. Translating it yields CASSYQGGVSYEQYF.

This chain connects TRBV5-5 to TRBJ2-7; tentative D call: TRBD2 (7 bases). This CDR3 has 15 amino acids. Deletions cut 4 bases from V and 2 bases from J, with 16 bases between. Germline-derived CDR1 and CDR2 are SGHKS and YYEKEE (reference sequence). The CDR3 coding sequence is TGTGCCAGCAGCAGGATGGGGGGGCAAACCTACGAGCAGTACTTC. This encodes CASSRMGGQTYEQYF.

As DNA, the CDR3 is TGCGCCAGCAGCCTCAGACTAGCGGCTACCGGGGAGCTGTTTTTT. Translated, it gives CASSLRLAATGELFF. The rearrangement links TRBV5-1 to TRBJ2-2, with 9 positions matching TRBD2. The V segment lost 4 bases and the J segment 5 bases; nucleotides outside the gene matches: 6. This CDR3 has 15 amino acids. Germline V gene data show CDR1 as SGHRS and CDR2 as YFSETQ.

J is TRBJ1-1 and V is TRBV7-2, with D perhaps TRBD1 (5 bases). V lost 5 bases and J lost 4, with 17 bases in between. The germline V gene has CDR1 SGHTA and CDR2 FQGNSA. CDR3 size: 15 residues. The DNA of the CDR3 is TGTGCCAGCAGCGGCTCAGGGAATACTGTCACTGAAGCTTTCTTT. It encodes CASSGSGNTVTEAFF.

V gene TRBV9 combines with J gene TRBJ2-1; TRBD2 matches at 7 bases. This CDR3 has 17 amino acids. With 1 base clipped from V and 0 bases from J, the junction kept 7 bases outside the gene matches. The germline gives CDR1 SGDLS, CDR2 YYNGEE. This CDR3 is CASSVSPTGGSYNEQFF. The CDR3 nucleotides read TGTGCCAGCAGCGTATCCCCTACGGGAGGCTCCTACAATGAGCAGTTCTTC.

The chain is built from TRBV6-1 and TRBJ1-2; possibly TRBD1 for D (5 bases). Per the germline V gene, CDR1 is MNHNS and CDR2 is SASEGT. V was shortened by 7 bases and J by 2 bases, with 17 bases between the two germline ends. This CDR3 has 15 amino acids. Written as DNA, the CDR3 is TGTGCCAGCATCAGGGTGGGCCAGGGCAACTATGGCTACACCTTC. This gives the protein CASIRVGQGNYGYTF.

The rearrangement links TRBV11-2 to TRBJ2-7, with TRBD2 as a possible D gene (6 bases). The CDR3 has 13 residues. Trimming cost V 4 bases and J 3 bases, with 10 bases left between them. The germline CDR1 and CDR2 sequences are SGHAT and FQNNGV. The CDR3 loop is CASSSYGGYEQYF. CDR3 sequence (DNA): TGTGCCAGCAGCTCCTACGGGGGCTACGAGCAGTACTTC.

The chain combines TRBV28 with TRBJ1-1; D not resolved. Germline lookup yields CDR1 MDHEN and CDR2 SYDVKM. This CDR3 region has 12 residues. V was clipped by 3 bases and J by 4 bases, with 6 bases between them. Here the CDR3 DNA reads TGTGCCAGCAGTTTCGGAGTCACTGAAGCTTTCTTT. This translates into CASSFGVTEAFF.

The chain uses TRBV9 and TRBJ1-3; TRBD1 might be the D (5 bases). Between the trimmed V and J ends, which lost 3 bases and 0 bases, there was a span of 10 bases. The V gene's germline CDR1 is SGDLS and CDR2 YYNGEE. The CDR3 is 15 residues long. CDR3: CASSGDSFSGNTIYF. CDR3 DNA sequence: TGTGCCAGCAGCGGAGACAGCTTCTCTGGAAACACCATATATTTT. The full variable domain, with the rest looked up from reference TRBV9 and TRBJ1-3, is DSGVTQTPKHLITATGQRVTLRCSPRSGDLSVYWYQQSLDQGLQFLIQYYNGEERAKGNILERFSAQQFPDLHSELNLSSLELGDSALYFCASSGDSFSGNTIYFGEGSWLTVV.

CDR3 amino acids: CASSYPGTVNTEAFF. The CDR3 coding sequence is TGTGCCAGCAGCTATCCCGGGACAGTGAACACTGAAGCTTTCTTT. V gene TRBV5-4 combines with J gene TRBJ1-1; 7 nucleotides agree with TRBD1. Germline CDR1 is SGHNT and CDR2 is YYREEE (reference sequence). V trimming: 3 bases; J trimming: 0 bases; junction bases outside the gene matches: 5. CDR3 length: 15 residues.

V and J are TRBV11-2 and TRBJ1-2; the D gene is possibly TRBD1 (6 bases). Trimming removed 10 bases at V and 1 base at J, with 16 bases between. Per germline, CDR1 SGHAT and CDR2 FQNNGV. The CDR3 has 14 amino acids. The CDR3 sequence is CATRGGQYNYGYTF. CDR3 DNA: TGTGCCACCCGAGGAGGACAGTATAACTATGGCTACACCTTC.